This record covers a single TCR beta chain. Using immunoSEQ multiplex PCR, the repertoire was profiled, and TCRdb retains in-frame clones only, with some absent. The table has approximately 44,000 clones, 70% seen once; the top ten hold roughly 18%. The data were obtained in a study of control samples from healthy donors and cancer patients. There are 11 residues in the CDR3. V was pared by 6 bases and J by 6 bases, with 11 bases between. Germline assignment: CDR1 DFQATT and CDR2 SNEGSKA (reference sequence). The chain couples TRBV20-1 to TRBJ1-2, with D possibly matching TRBD1 (5 bases). The sequencing input was formalin-fixed, paraffin-embedded tissue. This sequence was found in a male donor with melanoma. Written as DNA, the CDR3 is TGCAGTGCCCACGTGGGGGATGGCTACACCTTC. This encodes CSAHVGDGYTF.